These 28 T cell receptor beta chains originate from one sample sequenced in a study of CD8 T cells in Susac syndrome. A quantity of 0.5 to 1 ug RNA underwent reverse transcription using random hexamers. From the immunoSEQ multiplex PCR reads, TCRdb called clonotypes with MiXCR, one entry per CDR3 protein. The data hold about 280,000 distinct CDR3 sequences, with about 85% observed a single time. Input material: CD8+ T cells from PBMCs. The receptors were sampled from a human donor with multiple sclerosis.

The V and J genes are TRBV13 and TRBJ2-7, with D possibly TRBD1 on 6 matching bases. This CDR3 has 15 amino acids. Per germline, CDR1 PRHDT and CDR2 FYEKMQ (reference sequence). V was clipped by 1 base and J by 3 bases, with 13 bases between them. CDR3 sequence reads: CASSLAGALIYEQYF. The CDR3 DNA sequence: TGTGCCAGCAGCTTAGCAGGGGCGTTAATCTACGAGCAGTACTTC.

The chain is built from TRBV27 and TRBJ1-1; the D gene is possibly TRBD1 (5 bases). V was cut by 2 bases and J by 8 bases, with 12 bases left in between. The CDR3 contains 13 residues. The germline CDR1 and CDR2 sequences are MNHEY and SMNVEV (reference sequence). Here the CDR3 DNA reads TGTGCCAGCAGTTTAGGTTGGGGCTTCGAAGCTTTCTTT. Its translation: CASSLGWGFEAFF.

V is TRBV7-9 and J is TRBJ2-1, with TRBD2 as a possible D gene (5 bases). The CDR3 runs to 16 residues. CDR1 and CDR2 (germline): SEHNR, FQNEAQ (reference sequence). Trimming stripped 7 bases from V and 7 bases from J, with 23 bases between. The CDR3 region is CASNLRDSFAWNEQFF. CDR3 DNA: TGTGCCAGCAACCTGAGGGATTCTTTTGCATGGAATGAGCAGTTCTTC.

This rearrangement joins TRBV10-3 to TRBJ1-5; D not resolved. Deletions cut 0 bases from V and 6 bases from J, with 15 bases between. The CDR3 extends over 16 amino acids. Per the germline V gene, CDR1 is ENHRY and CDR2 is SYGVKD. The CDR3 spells CAISESPLTRGQPQHF. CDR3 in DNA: TGTGCCATCAGTGAGTCTCCTCTCACGCGGGGTCAGCCCCAGCATTTT.

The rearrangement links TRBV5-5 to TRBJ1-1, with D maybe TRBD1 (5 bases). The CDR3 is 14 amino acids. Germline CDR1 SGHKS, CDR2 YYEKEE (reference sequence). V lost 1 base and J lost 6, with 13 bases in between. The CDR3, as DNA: TGTGCCAGCAGCTTGCCCGTAAGGGGCGCTGAAGCTTTCTTT. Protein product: CASSLPVRGAEAFF.

CDR3 amino acids: CSGGQGTDGYTF. Here the CDR3 DNA reads TGCAGCGGGGGACAGGGGACGGATGGCTACACCTTC. This chain joins TRBV29-1 and TRBJ1-2, with 10 bases identical to TRBD1. Trimming at V came to 7 bases and at J to 6 bases, leaving 5 bases not matched to a gene. The CDR3 has 12 amino acids. Germline V lookup: CDR1 SQVTM, CDR2 ANQGSEA.

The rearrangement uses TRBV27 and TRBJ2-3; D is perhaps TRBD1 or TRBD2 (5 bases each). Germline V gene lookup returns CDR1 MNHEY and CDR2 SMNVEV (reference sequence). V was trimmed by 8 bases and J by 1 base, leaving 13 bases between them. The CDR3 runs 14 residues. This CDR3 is CASAWGSRTDTQYF. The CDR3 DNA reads TGTGCCAGCGCTTGGGGGTCCCGCACAGATACGCAGTATTTT.

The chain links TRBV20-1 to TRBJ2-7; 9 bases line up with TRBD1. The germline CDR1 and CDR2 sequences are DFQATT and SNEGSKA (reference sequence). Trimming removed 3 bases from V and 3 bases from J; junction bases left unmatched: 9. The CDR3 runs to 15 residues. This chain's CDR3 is CSASERTGVLYEQYF. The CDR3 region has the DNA TGCAGTGCTAGTGAGCGGACAGGGGTCCTCTACGAGCAGTACTTC.

CDR3 loop: CASSKSYRGIYEQYF. CDR3 coding DNA: TGTGCCAGCAGTAAAAGCTACAGGGGAATTTACGAGCAGTACTTC. The chain couples TRBV12-3 or TRBV12-4 to TRBJ2-7; 7 bases match TRBD1. The CDR3 totals 15 residues. Losses at the gene ends were 5 bases for V and 4 bases for J; bases not matched to a gene: 11.

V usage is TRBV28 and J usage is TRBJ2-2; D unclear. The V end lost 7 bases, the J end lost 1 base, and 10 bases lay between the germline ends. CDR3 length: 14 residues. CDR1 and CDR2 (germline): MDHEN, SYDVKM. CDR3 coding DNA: TGTGCCAGCAAGATAAATTGGAACACCGGGGAGCTGTTTTTT. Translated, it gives CASKINWNTGELFF.

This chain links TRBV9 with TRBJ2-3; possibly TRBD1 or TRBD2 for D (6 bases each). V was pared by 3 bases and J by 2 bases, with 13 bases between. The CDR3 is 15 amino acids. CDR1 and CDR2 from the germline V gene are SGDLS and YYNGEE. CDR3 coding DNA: TGTGCCAGCAGCGGGGGGGCAGTTAACACAGATACGCAGTATTTT. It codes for CASSGGAVNTDTQYF.

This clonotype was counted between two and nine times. CDR3 bases: TGTGCCAGCAGCCGAGCCAGGACAGGGGACAATCAGCCCCAGCATTTT. It translates to CASSRARTGDNQPQHF. V is TRBV5-6 and J is TRBJ1-5; 9 bases map to TRBD1. V trimming: 4 bases; J trimming: 3 bases; junction bases outside the gene matches: 8. CDR3 length equals 16 residues. The germline CDR1 and CDR2 sequences are SGHDT and YYEEEE.

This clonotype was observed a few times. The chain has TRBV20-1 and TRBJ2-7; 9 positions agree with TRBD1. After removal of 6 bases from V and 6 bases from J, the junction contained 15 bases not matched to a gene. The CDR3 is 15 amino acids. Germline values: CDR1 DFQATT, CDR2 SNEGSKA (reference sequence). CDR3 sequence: CSASARDRAGGEQYF. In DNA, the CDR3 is TGCAGTGCAAGCGCACGGGACAGGGCCGGGGGCGAGCAGTACTTC.

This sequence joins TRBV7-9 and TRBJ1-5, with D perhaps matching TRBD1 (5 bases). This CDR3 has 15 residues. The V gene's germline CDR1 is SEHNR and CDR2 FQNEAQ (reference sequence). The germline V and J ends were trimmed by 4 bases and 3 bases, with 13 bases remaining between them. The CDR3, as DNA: TGTGCCAGCAGCTCCGGGACCGAGGTCAATCAGCCCCAGCATTTT. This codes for CASSSGTEVNQPQHF.

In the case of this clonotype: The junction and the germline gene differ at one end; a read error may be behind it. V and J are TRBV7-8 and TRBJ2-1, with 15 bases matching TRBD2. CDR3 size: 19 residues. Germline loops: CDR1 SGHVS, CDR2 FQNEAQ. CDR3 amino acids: CASSFGLAGGDSSYNEQFF. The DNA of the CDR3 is TGTGCCAGCAGCTTTGGACTAGCGGGAGGGGACTCCTCCTACAATGAGCAGTTTTTC.

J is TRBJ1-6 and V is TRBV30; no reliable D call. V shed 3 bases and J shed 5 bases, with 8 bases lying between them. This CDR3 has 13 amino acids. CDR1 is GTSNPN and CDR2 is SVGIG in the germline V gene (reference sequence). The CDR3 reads CAWRPGNNSPLHF. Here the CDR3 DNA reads TGTGCCTGGAGGCCCGGTAATAATTCACCCCTCCACTTT. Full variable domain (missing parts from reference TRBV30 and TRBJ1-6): SQTIHQWPATLVQPVGSPLSLECTVEGTSNPNLYWYRQAAGRGLQLLFYSVGIGQISSEVPQNLSASRPQDRQFILSSKKLLLSDSGFYLCAWRPGNNSPLHFGNGTRLTVT.

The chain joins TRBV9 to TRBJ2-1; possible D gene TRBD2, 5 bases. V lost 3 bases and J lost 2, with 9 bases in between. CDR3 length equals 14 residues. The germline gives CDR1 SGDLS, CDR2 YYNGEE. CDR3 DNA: TGTGCCAGCAGCGGTCGGGATCCCTACAATGAGCAGTTCTTC. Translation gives CASSGRDPYNEQFF.

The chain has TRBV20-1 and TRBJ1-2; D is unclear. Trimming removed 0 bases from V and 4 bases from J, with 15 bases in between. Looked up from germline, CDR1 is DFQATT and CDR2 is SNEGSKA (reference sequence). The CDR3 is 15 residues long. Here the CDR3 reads CSARDPDNWSYGYTF. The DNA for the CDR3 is TGCAGTGCTAGAGATCCCGACAACTGGAGCTATGGCTACACCTTC.

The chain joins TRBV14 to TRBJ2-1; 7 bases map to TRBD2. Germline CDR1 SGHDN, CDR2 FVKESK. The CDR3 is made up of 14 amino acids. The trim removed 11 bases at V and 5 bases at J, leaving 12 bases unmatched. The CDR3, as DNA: TGTGCCCTTTGGAAGCGGGATGGAGACAATGAGCAGTTCTTC. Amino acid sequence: CALWKRDGDNEQFF. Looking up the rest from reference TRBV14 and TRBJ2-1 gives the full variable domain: EAGVTQFPSHSVIEKGQTVTLRCDPISGHDNLYWYRRVMGKEIKFLLHFVKESKQDESGMPNNRFLAERTGGTYSTLKVQPAELEDSGVYFCALWKRDGDNEQFFGPGTRLTVL.

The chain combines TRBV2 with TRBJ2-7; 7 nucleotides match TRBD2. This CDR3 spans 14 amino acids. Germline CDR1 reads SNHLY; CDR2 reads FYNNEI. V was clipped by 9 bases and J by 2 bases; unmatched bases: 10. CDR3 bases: TGTGCCAGGGGGGGGAAAGTGATGCCCTACGAGCAGTACTTC. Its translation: CARGGKVMPYEQYF.

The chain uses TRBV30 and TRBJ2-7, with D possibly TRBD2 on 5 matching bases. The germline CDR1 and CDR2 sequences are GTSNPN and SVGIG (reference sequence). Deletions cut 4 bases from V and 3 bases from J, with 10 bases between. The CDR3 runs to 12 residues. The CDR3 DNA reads TGTGCCTGGAACTTCGGGGTCTACGAGCAGTACTTC. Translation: CAWNFGVYEQYF. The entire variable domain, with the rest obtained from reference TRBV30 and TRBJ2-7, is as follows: SQTIHQWPATLVQPVGSPLSLECTVEGTSNPNLYWYRQAAGRGLQLLFYSVGIGQISSEVPQNLSASRPQDRQFILSSKKLLLSDSGFYLCAWNFGVYEQYFGPGTRLTVT.

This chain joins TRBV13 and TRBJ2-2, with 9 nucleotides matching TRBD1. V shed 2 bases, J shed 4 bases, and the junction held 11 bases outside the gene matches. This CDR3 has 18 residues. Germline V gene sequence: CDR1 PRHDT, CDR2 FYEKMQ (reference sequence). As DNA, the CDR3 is TGTGCCAGCAGCTTACGCGTCGGGACAGGGTTTGTCACCGGGGAGCTGTTTTTT. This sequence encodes CASSLRVGTGFVTGELFF.

The CDR3 spells CASSLAQGTYGYTF. In DNA form, the CDR3 reads TGTGCCAGCAGCTTAGCTCAGGGCACCTATGGCTACACCTTC. J is TRBJ1-2 and V is TRBV7-9, with D possibly matching TRBD1 (5 bases). The ends were cut back, 0 bases at V and 4 bases at J, with 9 bases in the middle. From germline, CDR1 is SEHNR and CDR2 FQNEAQ (reference sequence). This CDR3 is 14 amino acids long.

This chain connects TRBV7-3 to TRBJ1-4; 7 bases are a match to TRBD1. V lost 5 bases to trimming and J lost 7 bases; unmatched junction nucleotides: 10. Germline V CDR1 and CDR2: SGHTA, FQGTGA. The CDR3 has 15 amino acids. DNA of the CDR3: TGTGCCAGCAGCCCACGACAGGGTAGGGGTGAAAAACTGTTTTTT. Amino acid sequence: CASSPRQGRGEKLFF.

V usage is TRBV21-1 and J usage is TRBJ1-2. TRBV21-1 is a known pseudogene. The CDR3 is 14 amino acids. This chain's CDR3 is CASSTGLWYYGYTF. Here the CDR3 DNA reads TGTGCCAGCAGCACTGGACTTTGGTACTATGGCTACACCTTC.

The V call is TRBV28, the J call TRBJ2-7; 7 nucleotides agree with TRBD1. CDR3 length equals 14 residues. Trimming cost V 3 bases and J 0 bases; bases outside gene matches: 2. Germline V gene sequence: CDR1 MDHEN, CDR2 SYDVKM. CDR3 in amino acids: CASSFRDSSYEQYF. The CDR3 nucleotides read TGTGCCAGCAGTTTCCGGGACAGCTCCTACGAGCAGTACTTC.

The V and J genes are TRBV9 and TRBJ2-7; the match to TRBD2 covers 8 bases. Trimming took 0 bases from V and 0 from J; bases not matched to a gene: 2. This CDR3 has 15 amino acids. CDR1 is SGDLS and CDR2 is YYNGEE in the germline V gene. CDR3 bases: TGTGCCAGCAGCGTAGGAGCGGGAGTCTCCTACGAGCAGTACTTC. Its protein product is CASSVGAGVSYEQYF.

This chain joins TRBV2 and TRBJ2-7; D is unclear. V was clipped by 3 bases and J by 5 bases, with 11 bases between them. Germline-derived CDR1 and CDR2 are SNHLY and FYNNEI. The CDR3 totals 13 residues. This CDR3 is CASSEGLTHEQYF. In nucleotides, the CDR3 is TGTGCCAGCAGTGAGGGATTGACCCACGAGCAGTACTTC.